This TCR beta chain was sequenced in a study of tumor-infiltrating lymphocytes in primary liver carcinoma. Bulk tissue was left unsorted, and RNA and DNA were co-extracted from 20-30 mg of it. Total RNA amounting to 450 to 550 ng was the source from which TCR beta cDNA was made with a constant-region primer. Libraries of TCR beta came from three nested multiplex PCR rounds with slightly modified ARM-PCR. Investigators reported that the first two PCR rounds, at around 11 cycles each, used TRBV1-TRBV30 forward primers with a C-beta reverse primer. TCRdb passed the multiplex PCR reads through MiXCR, listing each CDR3 protein once. Altogether tens of thousands of distinct CDR3 sequences are present, more than 60% being singletons, with the ten largest covering around two fifths. Concerning this clonotype: Sequence at one end of the junction differs from germline and may be a read error.

Germline V gene data show CDR1 as SEHNR and CDR2 as FQNEAQ (reference sequence). The CDR3 spans 14 residues. This chain connects TRBV7-9 to TRBJ2-7; D is perhaps TRBD2 (6 bases). Sequencing was performed on tumor-adjacent normal liver tissue. This clonotype was obtained from a man between 35 and 55 years old with primary liver carcinoma and hepatitis B virus infection. The CDR3 loop is CANSSSGTPSEQYF. The DNA for the CDR3 is TGTGCCAACAGCTCCTCCGGGACTCCTTCCGAGCAGTACTTC. The variable domain in full, with the rest retrieved from reference TRBV7-9 and TRBJ2-7, is DTGVSQNPRHKITKRGQNVTFRCDPISEHNRLYWYRQTLGQGPEFLTYFQNEAQLEKSRLLSDRFSAERPKGSFSTLEIQRTEQGDSAMYLCANSSSGTPSEQYFGPGTRLTVT.